These T cell receptor beta chains were read from a single sample in a study of OX40 agonist ivuxolimab in advanced cancers. The method was immunoSEQ multiplex PCR; TCRdb's version includes in-frame clones alone and lacks a portion of them. The sample lists 70,000 to 95,000 clones; 80% to 90% were seen once. The source was CD4+ or CD8+ T cells sorted from blood, collected in a trial of the OX40 agonist ivuxolimab. Source of these receptors: an adult with an advanced solid tumor such as melanoma, head and neck, liver or kidney cancer. Both conserved end residues are part of each CDR3. The order of the fields is V gene, D gene, clone size, J gene, CDR3 protein, CDR3 DNA. The D gene is left open where the match is weak. Size values are once, few and many counts, or a class for expanded clones, and some rows have none.

>TRBV5-4|-|-|TRBJ2-4
CASSRGGTWDIQYF
TGTGCCAGCAGCAGGGGCGGGACCTGGGACATTCAGTACTTC
>TRBV9|-|-|TRBJ2-5
CASSVDGNQETQYF
TGTGCCAGCAGCGTAGATGGTAACCAAGAGACCCAGTACTTC
>TRBV7-9|-|-|TRBJ1-1
CASSRGGAGEAFF
TGTGCCAGCAGCCGCGGGGGTGCCGGTGAAGCTTTCTTT
>TRBV21-1|-|-|TRBJ1-2
CASSKHPGTVYGYTF
TGTGCCAGCAGCAAACATCCGGGGACAGTATATGGCTACACCTTC
>TRBV7-9|TRBD1|-|TRBJ2-2
CASSSGQLNTGELFF
TGTGCCAGCAGCTCGGGACAGCTGAACACCGGGGAGCTGTTTTTT
>TRBV7-9|-|-|TRBJ1-2
CASSLYPDSNYGYTF
TGTGCCAGCAGCTTATACCCGGACAGTAACTATGGCTACACCTTC
>TRBV2|TRBD1|-|TRBJ2-3
CASSLGSQGADTQYF
TGTGCCAGCAGTCTTGGGTCCCAGGGGGCAGATACGCAGTATTTT
>TRBV30|TRBD2|-|TRBJ2-3
CAWSVGLAVTDTQYF
TGTGCCTGGAGTGTAGGGCTAGCGGTCACAGATACGCAGTATTTT
>TRBV5-3|-|-|TRBJ2-4
CARSHDLAKNIQYF
TGTGCCAGAAGCCACGACCTAGCCAAAAACATTCAGTACTTC
>TRBV19|TRBD2|medium-sized|TRBJ2-2
CVTVGRVTGELFF
TGTGTCACTGTTGGGAGGGTCACCGGGGAGCTGTTTTTT
>TRBV6-1|-|-|TRBJ1-2
CASSVVEEGYGYTF
TGTGCCAGCAGTGTGGTTGAGGAGGGATATGGCTACACCTTC
>TRBV6-1|TRBD1|-|TRBJ1-4
CASSRDSHEKLFF
TGTGCCAGCAGTCGGGACAGCCATGAAAAACTGTTTTTT
>TRBV10-1|TRBD1|-|TRBJ1-3
CASSPGTGRNTIYF
TGCGCCAGCAGCCCCGGGACAGGAAGAAACACCATATATTTT
>TRBV30|-|few|TRBJ1-1
CAWSVLATEAFF
TGTGCCTGGAGTGTACTGGCCACTGAAGCTTTCTTT
>TRBV5-4|-|-|TRBJ2-1
CASSYWRGQEQFF
TGTGCCAGCAGCTATTGGCGGGGACAAGAGCAGTTCTTC
>TRBV29-1|-|once|TRBJ1-2
CSVGREGFGYTF
TGCAGCGTTGGCAGGGAGGGGTTTGGCTACACCTTC
>TRBV12-5|TRBD2|-|TRBJ2-3
CASGFGTSRTDTQYF
TGTGCTAGTGGTTTTGGGACTAGCCGCACAGATACGCAGTATTTT
>TRBV12-5|-|once|TRBJ1-1
CASGFWGGGNTEAFF
TGTGCTAGTGGTTTTTGGGGAGGGGGGAACACTGAAGCTTTCTTT
>TRBV6-6|TRBD1|-|TRBJ2-7
CASTPGQGAYEQYF
TGTGCCAGCACTCCGGGACAGGGCGCCTACGAGCAGTACTTC
>TRBV5-8|TRBD1|-|TRBJ1-2
CASSRTGRAYGYTF
TGTGCCAGCAGCCGGACAGGGAGAGCCTATGGCTACACCTTC
>TRBV13|TRBD2|-|TRBJ2-7
CASSFGIFSGRAGRPSSYEQYF
TGTGCCAGCAGCTTTGGAATTTTTAGCGGGAGGGCCGGTCGGCCCTCCTCCTACGAGCAGTACTTC
>TRBV7-2|-|-|TRBJ1-5
CASSLATGAGQPQHF
TGTGCCAGCAGCTTAGCGACGGGGGCAGGTCAGCCCCAGCATTTT
>TRBV6-1|TRBD2|-|TRBJ2-3
CASSEISSGIGDTQYF
TGTGCCAGCAGTGAAATCAGTAGCGGGATAGGAGATACGCAGTATTTT
>TRBV21-1|-|once|TRBJ2-7
CASMGGGRKSYEQYF
TGTGCCAGCATGGGGGGTGGGAGGAAGTCCTACGAGCAGTACTTC
>TRBV29-1|TRBD2|-|TRBJ2-1
CSVDDPWEREAHNEQFF
TGCAGCGTTGATGACCCGTGGGAGCGGGAGGCACACAATGAGCAGTTCTTC
>TRBV6-1|-|-|TRBJ1-3
CASSEKGRALGNTIYF
TGTGCCAGCAGTGAAAAGGGCAGGGCGTTAGGAAACACCATATATTTT
>TRBV2|TRBD2|-|TRBJ2-3
CASRLTGTSGRARTQYF
TGTGCCAGCAGGTTGACAGGGACTAGCGGGAGGGCTCGCACGCAGTATTTT
>TRBV2|-|-|TRBJ2-1
CASSVSLGEQFF
TGTGCCAGCAGTGTCAGCCTGGGTGAGCAGTTCTTC
>TRBV7-9|TRBD2|-|TRBJ2-1
CASSPSPIGLAGYGEQFF
TGTGCCAGCAGCCCTAGCCCTATCGGACTAGCGGGTTATGGGGAGCAGTTCTTC
>TRBV10-2|TRBD2|-|TRBJ2-5
CASSETSGGSGETQYF
TGCGCCAGCAGTGAGACTAGCGGGGGATCCGGGGAGACCCAGTACTTC
>TRBV11-2|TRBD1|-|TRBJ2-7
CASSFLRPGNRGNEQYF
TGTGCCAGCAGCTTTTTGCGTCCGGGGAACAGGGGCAACGAGCAGTACTTC
>TRBV7-8|TRBD2|-|TRBJ2-1
CASSLRTSGSHNEQFF
TGTGCCAGCAGCTTAAGGACTAGCGGGAGTCACAATGAGCAGTTCTTC
>TRBV5-1|-|-|TRBJ2-3
CASSIGQGADTQYF
TGCGCCAGCAGCATCGGCCAAGGGGCAGATACGCAGTATTTT
>TRBV18|TRBD2|-|TRBJ2-1
CASSPTSGGNEQFF
TGTGCCAGCTCACCAACTAGCGGGGGTAATGAGCAGTTCTTC
>TRBV9|-|-|TRBJ1-3
CASSDGNTIYF
TGTGCCAGCAGCGATGGAAACACCATATATTTT
>TRBV30|-|-|TRBJ2-7
CAWSGSAIGEQYF
TGTGCCTGGAGTGGTAGCGCCATTGGGGAGCAGTACTTC
>TRBV6-6|TRBD1|-|TRBJ1-1
CASSQGQGPEAFF
TGTGCCAGCAGTCAGGGACAGGGGCCTGAAGCTTTCTTT
>TRBV4-2|TRBD2|-|TRBJ2-5
CASSQVYTSGSGYQETQYF
TGTGCCAGCAGCCAAGTATATACTAGCGGGAGCGGGTACCAAGAGACCCAGTACTTC
>TRBV27|-|-|TRBJ2-7
CASSLSNPGINEQYF
TGTGCCAGCAGTTTATCGAATCCAGGAATCAACGAGCAGTACTTC
>TRBV30|-|-|TRBJ1-2
CAWSGVNYGYTF
TGTGCCTGGAGTGGAGTTAACTATGGCTACACCTTC
>TRBV9|-|-|TRBJ1-2
CASSPSGRPARGYTF
TGTGCCAGCAGCCCCTCGGGCCGTCCCGCGAGAGGCTACACCTTC
>TRBV19|-|once|TRBJ1-3
CASSTQSSGNTIYF
TGTGCCAGTAGTACACAATCTTCTGGAAACACCATATATTTT
>TRBV30|TRBD2|-|TRBJ2-3
CAWRQGLSRYF
TGTGCCTGGAGGCAGGGACTAAGTAGGTATTTT
>TRBV21-1|-|-|TRBJ2-7
CASSKGAGTGGKSSYEQYF
TGTGCCAGCAGCAAAGGTGCCGGGACAGGGGGCAAAAGCTCCTACGAGCAGTACTTC
>TRBV4-1|-|-|TRBJ2-3
CASSQEEGGITDTQYF
TGCGCCAGCAGCCAAGAGGAGGGTGGGATTACAGATACGCAGTATTTT
>TRBV7-2|-|-|TRBJ2-1
CASSFQGVGYNEQFF
TGTGCCAGCAGCTTTCAAGGGGTGGGCTACAATGAGCAGTTCTTC
>TRBV2|-|-|TRBJ1-2
CASSEGGSSYGYTF
TGTGCCAGCAGTGAAGGAGGCAGTTCCTATGGCTACACCTTC
>TRBV7-8|-|-|TRBJ1-2
CASSAQYGDGYTF
TGTGCCAGCAGCGCTCAGTATGGCGATGGCTACACCTTC
>TRBV19|-|-|TRBJ1-2
CASSIEVGDGYTF
TGTGCCAGTAGTATAGAAGTCGGGGATGGCTACACCTTC
>TRBV27|-|-|TRBJ1-4
CASRRDQLGEKLFF
TGTGCCAGCAGACGGGATCAGCTGGGGGAAAAACTGTTTTTT
>TRBV5-1|-|-|TRBJ2-7
CASSAGRQGGRSYEQYF
TGCGCCAGCAGCGCGGGACGACAGGGAGGGAGATCCTACGAGCAGTACTTC
>TRBV4-3|TRBD1|once|TRBJ1-2
CASSQVLFRGRGSYGYTF
TGCGCCAGCAGCCAAGTTCTGTTCAGGGGGCGCGGGAGCTATGGCTACACCTTC
>TRBV7-8|TRBD1|-|TRBJ1-6
CASSLRGQGNSPLHF
TGTGCCAGCAGCTTAAGGGGACAGGGGAATTCACCCCTCCACTTT